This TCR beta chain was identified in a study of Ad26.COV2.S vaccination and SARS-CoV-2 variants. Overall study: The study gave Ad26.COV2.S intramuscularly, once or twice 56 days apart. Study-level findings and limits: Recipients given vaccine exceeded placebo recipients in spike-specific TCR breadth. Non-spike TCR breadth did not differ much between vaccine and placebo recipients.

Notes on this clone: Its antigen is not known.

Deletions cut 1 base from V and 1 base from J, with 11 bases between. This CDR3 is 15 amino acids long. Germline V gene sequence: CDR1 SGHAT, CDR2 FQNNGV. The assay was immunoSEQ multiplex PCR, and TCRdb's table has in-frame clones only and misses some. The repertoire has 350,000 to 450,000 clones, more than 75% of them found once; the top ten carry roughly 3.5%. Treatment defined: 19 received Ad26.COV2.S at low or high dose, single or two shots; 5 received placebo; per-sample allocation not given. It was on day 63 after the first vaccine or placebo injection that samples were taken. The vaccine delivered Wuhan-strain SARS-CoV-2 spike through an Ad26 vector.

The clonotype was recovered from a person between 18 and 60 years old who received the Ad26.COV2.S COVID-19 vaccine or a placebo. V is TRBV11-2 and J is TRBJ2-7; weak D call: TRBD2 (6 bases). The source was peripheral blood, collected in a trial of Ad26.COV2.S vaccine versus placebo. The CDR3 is CASSLAPRESYEQYF. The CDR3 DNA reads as TGTGCCAGCAGCTTAGCCCCCCGGGAGTCCTACGAGCAGTACTTC.